The rows below give T cell receptor beta chains drawn from one sample of a study of blood T cell repertoires in COVID-19. Sequenced by immunoSEQ multiplex PCR; TCRdb stores in-frame clones only, minus some. This sample has some 170,000 clones; about 75% occur once, and the top ten carry 26%. What was sequenced was peripheral blood. The receptors stem from a woman in her 70s with acute or convalescent COVID-19. Each CDR3 is given with its conserved first and last residue. Fields, in order: CDR3 length, D gene, clone size, V gene, J gene, CDR3 DNA, CDR3 protein. The D gene is left open where the match is weak. Size values are once, few and many counts, or a class for expanded clones, and some rows have none.

15,TRBD1,-,TRBV5-1,TRBJ2-1,TGCGCCAGCAGCTTAACCGGGACAGGGAACAATGAGCAGTTCTTC,CASSLTGTGNNEQFF
15,TRBD1,-,TRBV3-1/TRBV3-2,TRBJ1-1,TGTGCCAGCAGCCAAGATGGGACAGGGCCCGCGGAAGCTTTCTTT,CASSQDGTGPAEAFF
14,TRBD1,-,TRBV5-6,TRBJ2-7,TGTGCCAGCAGCTCGATACAGGGGGCGGAGGAGCAGTACTTC,CASSSIQGAEEQYF
12,-,-,TRBV12-3/TRBV12-4,TRBJ2-7,TGTGCCAGCAGTCCGCAGGGGTCCGAGCAGTACTTC,CASSPQGSEQYF
17,TRBD2,-,TRBV5-1,TRBJ2-7,TGCGCCAGCAGCTTGGTGTTCGGGACTAGCAAGCACTACGAGCAGTACTTC,CASSLVFGTSKHYEQYF
16,-,-,TRBV5-6,TRBJ1-1,TGTGCCAGCAGCTCGGGATCAGGAGCTTTGAACACTGAAGCTTTCTTT,CASSSGSGALNTEAFF
15,TRBD1,-,TRBV5-1,TRBJ1-2,TGCGCCAGCAGCTTGACAGGGGGGACTAACTATGGCTACACCTTC,CASSLTGGTNYGYTF
14,-,-,TRBV30,TRBJ1-1,TGTGCCTGGAGTGTCGGGATTCTTATTACTGAAGCTTTCTTT,CAWSVGILITEAFF
16,TRBD2,few,TRBV5-1,TRBJ2-1,TGCGCCAGCAGCTTGGCTGTTAGCGGGAGGATTAATGAGCAGTTCTTC,CASSLAVSGRINEQFF
13,TRBD2,-,TRBV7-3,TRBJ2-5,TGTGCCAGCAGCTTTAGCGGGGGGGAGACCCAGTACTTC,CASSFSGGETQYF
14,TRBD1,once,TRBV2,TRBJ1-2,TGTGCCAGCCGAGAAGGGACAGGGTGGAAAGGCTACACCTTC,CASREGTGWKGYTF
13,-,-,TRBV4-1,TRBJ2-3,TGCGCCAGCAGCTGGGTGGAGGGCGATACGCAGTATTTT,CASSWVEGDTQYF
14,-,-,TRBV21-1,TRBJ2-7,TGTGCCAGCACAAGGACAGGGTGGGATTACGAGCAGTACTTC,CASTRTGWDYEQYF
15,-,-,TRBV9,TRBJ1-4,TGTGCCAGCAGGCGGGGTTTACCAACTAATGAAAAACTGTTTTTT,CASRRGLPTNEKLFF
16,TRBD1,-,TRBV9,TRBJ2-2,TGTGCCAGCAGCTTAGGGGGCTCCTCCTGGGCCGGGGAGCTGTTTTTT,CASSLGGSSWAGELFF
15,TRBD2,-,TRBV4-2,TRBJ2-1,TGTGCCAGCAGCCAAGAGGGGACTAAGACCAATGAGCAGTTCTTC,CASSQEGTKTNEQFF
15,TRBD1,-,TRBV4-2,TRBJ1-5,TGTGCCAGCAGCCAAGAACAGGGGGTGAATCAGCCCCAGCATTTT,CASSQEQGVNQPQHF
16,-,-,TRBV2,TRBJ1-6,TGTGCCACAAAGAGTACAGGGAGCTCCTATAATTCACCCCTCCACTTT,CATKSTGSSYNSPLHF
15,-,-,TRBV24-1,TRBJ2-2,TGTGCCACCAGTGATTGGAGGGCGAACACCGGGGAGCTGTTTTTT,CATSDWRANTGELFF
20,TRBD2,-,TRBV9,TRBJ2-3,TGTGCCAGCAGCGTTGATCCTCCGGGACTAGCGGGTACAAGCCAAGATACGCAGTATTTT,CASSVDPPGLAGTSQDTQYF
14,TRBD1,-,TRBV3-1/TRBV3-2,TRBJ1-5,TGTGCCAGCAGCCCCCGGACAGGGGATCAGCCCCAGCATTTT,CASSPRTGDQPQHF
15,TRBD1,-,TRBV25-1,TRBJ2-3,TGTGCCAGCAGTATAGGGACAGGCAGCACAGATACGCAGTATTTT,CASSIGTGSTDTQYF
13,-,-,TRBV7-8,TRBJ1-5,TGTGCCAGCAGCTGGGGGGTCGTCATGCCCCAGCATTTT,CASSWGVVMPQHF
17,-,-,TRBV5-1,TRBJ1-2,TGCGCCAGCAGCTTGTCACATTCGCGGGACGGAGGCCATGGCTACACCTTC,CASSLSHSRDGGHGYTF
15,TRBD1,-,TRBV5-1,TRBJ1-1,TGCGCCAGCAGACCCCTACAGGGGTCTGACACTGAAGCTTTCTTT,CASRPLQGSDTEAFF
13,-,-,TRBV9,TRBJ2-7,TGTGCCAGCAGTTCCTTTGACCAGGGCGAGCAGTACTTC,CASSSFDQGEQYF
17,TRBD2,few,TRBV3-1/TRBV3-2,TRBJ2-3,TGTGCCAGCACGCAGGGAGGGAGCAGGAGGGCAGCAGATACGCAGTATTTT,CASTQGGSRRAADTQYF
15,-,-,TRBV7-2,TRBJ2-7,TGTGCCAGCAGCTTAGATGCAGCCGCAACAGTCAGTCGGTACTTC,CASSLDAAATVSRYF
17,TRBD1,-,TRBV18,TRBJ1-5,TGTGCCAGCTCACCGGGACAGACAGACCCTAGCGTTCAGCCCCAGCATTTT,CASSPGQTDPSVQPQHF
15,TRBD1,-,TRBV4-1,TRBJ1-2,TGCGCCAGCAGCCATTCTTACAGGGGTTCCTATGGCTACACCTTC,CASSHSYRGSYGYTF
15,-,-,TRBV3-1/TRBV3-2,TRBJ1-1,TGTGCCAGCAGCCAAGCTGTCAGATCGAACACTGAAGCTTTCTTT,CASSQAVRSNTEAFF
14,-,few,TRBV27,TRBJ2-7,TGTGCCAGCAGTTTCATCGGTCAGGCCTACGAGCAGTACTTC,CASSFIGQAYEQYF
15,TRBD1,-,TRBV6-5,TRBJ1-2,TGTGCCAGCAGCGAGGGACAGATCCCTAACTATGGCTACACCTTC,CASSEGQIPNYGYTF
16,TRBD2,few,TRBV3-1/TRBV3-2,TRBJ2-2,TGTGCCAGCAGCCATACTAGCGGGGCCAACACCGGGGAGCTGTTTTTT,CASSHTSGANTGELFF
15,TRBD1,-,TRBV7-2,TRBJ1-3,TGTGCCAGCAGCTCACAGGGGGCGGCTGGAAACACCATATATTTT,CASSSQGAAGNTIYF
15,-,-,TRBV19,TRBJ2-7,TGTGCCAGTAGTAAATATGGTGACATGCTATACGAGCAGTACTTC,CASSKYGDMLYEQYF
14,-,few,TRBV7-8,TRBJ1-2,TGTGCCAGCAGCTTGCTGGCAGGGGCCTATGGCTACACCTTC,CASSLLAGAYGYTF
15,-,-,TRBV12-5,TRBJ1-5,TGTGCTAGTGGGATGGGAGGAAGCAGCAATCAGCCCCAGCATTTT,CASGMGGSSNQPQHF
15,TRBD2,-,TRBV5-1,TRBJ2-5,TGCGCCAGCAGCCCGGGGGGGACTAGCGGAGAGACCCAGTACTTC,CASSPGGTSGETQYF
14,-,once,TRBV5-1,TRBJ2-3,TGCGCCAGCTATGAGGCGGGTAACACAGATACGCAGTATTTT,CASYEAGNTDTQYF
16,TRBD1,-,TRBV5-6,TRBJ2-2,TGTGCCAGCAGCTTGGTGGGACAGGGGTCAGCCGGGGAGCTGTTTTTT,CASSLVGQGSAGELFF
15,-,-,TRBV5-1,TRBJ2-2,TGCGCCAGCAGCTTGGATCAGGCAAACACCGGGGAGCTGTTTTTT,CASSLDQANTGELFF
15,TRBD1,-,TRBV10-3,TRBJ1-2,TGTGCCATCAGTGAGCTTATCGGACAGGGGGTTGGCTACACCTTC,CAISELIGQGVGYTF
14,TRBD1,-,TRBV3-1/TRBV3-2,TRBJ1-6,TGTGCCAGCAGCCCACAGGGGTATAATTCACCCCTCCACTTT,CASSPQGYNSPLHF
19,TRBD1,-,TRBV19,TRBJ2-1,TGTGCCAGTAGTCCGCAAGGGACAGGGGGAGCGGGATCCTACAATGAGCAGTTCTTC,CASSPQGTGGAGSYNEQFF